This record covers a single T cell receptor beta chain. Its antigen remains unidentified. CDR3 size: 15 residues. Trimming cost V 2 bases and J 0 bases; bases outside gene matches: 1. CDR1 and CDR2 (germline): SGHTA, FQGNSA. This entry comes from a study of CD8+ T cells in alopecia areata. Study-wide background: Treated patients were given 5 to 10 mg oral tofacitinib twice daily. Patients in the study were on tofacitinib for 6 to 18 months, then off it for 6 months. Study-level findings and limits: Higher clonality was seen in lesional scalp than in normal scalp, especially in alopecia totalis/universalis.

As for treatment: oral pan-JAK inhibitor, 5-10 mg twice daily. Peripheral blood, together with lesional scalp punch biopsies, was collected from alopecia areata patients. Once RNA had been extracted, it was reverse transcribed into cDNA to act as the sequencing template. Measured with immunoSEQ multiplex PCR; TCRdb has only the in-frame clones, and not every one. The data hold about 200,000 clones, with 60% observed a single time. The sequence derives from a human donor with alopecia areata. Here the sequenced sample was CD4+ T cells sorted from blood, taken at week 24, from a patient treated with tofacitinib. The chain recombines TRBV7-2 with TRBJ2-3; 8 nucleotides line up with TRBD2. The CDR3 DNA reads TGTGCCAGCAGCTTACAGCGGGGGAGCACAGATACGCAGTATTTT. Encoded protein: CASSLQRGSTDTQYF.